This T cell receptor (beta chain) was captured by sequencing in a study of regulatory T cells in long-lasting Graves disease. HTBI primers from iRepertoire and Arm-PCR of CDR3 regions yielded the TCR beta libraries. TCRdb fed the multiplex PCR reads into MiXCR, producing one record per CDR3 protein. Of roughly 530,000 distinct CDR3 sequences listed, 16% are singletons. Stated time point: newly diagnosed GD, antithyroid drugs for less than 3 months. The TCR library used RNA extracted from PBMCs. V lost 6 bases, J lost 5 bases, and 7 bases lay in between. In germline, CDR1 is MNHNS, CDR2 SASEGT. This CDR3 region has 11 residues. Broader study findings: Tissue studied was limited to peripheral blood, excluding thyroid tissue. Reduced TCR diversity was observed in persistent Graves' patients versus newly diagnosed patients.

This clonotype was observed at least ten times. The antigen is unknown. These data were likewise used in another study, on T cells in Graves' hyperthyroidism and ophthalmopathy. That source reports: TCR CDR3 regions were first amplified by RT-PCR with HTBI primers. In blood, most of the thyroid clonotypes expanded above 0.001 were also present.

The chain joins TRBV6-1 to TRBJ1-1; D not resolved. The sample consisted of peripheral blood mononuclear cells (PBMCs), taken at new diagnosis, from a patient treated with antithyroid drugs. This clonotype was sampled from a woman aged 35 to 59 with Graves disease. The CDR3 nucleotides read TGTGCCAGCAGATTTCAGACTGAAGCTTTCTTT. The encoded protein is CASRFQTEAFF.